A single sample is the source of the 8 T cell receptor beta chains below, sequenced in a study of blood T cell repertoires in COVID-19. Profiled with immunoSEQ multiplex PCR; TCRdb holds only in-frame clones, not every one. This table has about 14,000 clones, around 85% appearing once. Sequenced sample: peripheral blood. Every receptor here comes from a human donor in a cohort sampled during active COVID-19.

The chain links TRBV6-1 to TRBJ1-1, with 7 positions matching TRBD1. Germline V gene sequence: CDR1 MNHNS, CDR2 SASEGT. There are 18 residues in the CDR3. V lost 4 bases to trimming and J lost 1 base; unmatched junction nucleotides: 15. The CDR3 nucleotides are TGTGCCAGCAGTGGCCTTAGACAGGGTAGGAGACCGAACACTGAAGCTTTCTTT. The encoded protein is CASSGLRQGRRPNTEAFF.

This chain uses TRBV5-4 with TRBJ1-6; D remains ambiguous. With 0 bases removed from V and 3 bases from J, the gap between germline ends came to 7 bases. This CDR3 is 15 amino acids long. The germline CDR1 and CDR2 sequences are SGHNT and YYREEE (reference sequence). DNA for the CDR3: TGTGCCAGCAGCTTGGACAGTTACTATAATTCACCCCTCCACTTT. Encoded protein: CASSLDSYYNSPLHF.

The V gene is TRBV7-8, the J gene TRBJ2-7; 7 positions agree with TRBD2. Unmatched junction bases numbered 9, after V lost 2 bases and J lost 11 bases. Germline lookup yields CDR1 SGHVS and CDR2 FQNEAQ. CDR3 size: 13 residues. CDR3 residues: CASSLYGAGAEYF. The CDR3, as DNA: TGTGCCAGCAGCTTATATGGGGCGGGAGCGGAGTACTTC. Variable domain in full (rest from reference TRBV7-8 and TRBJ2-7): GAGVSQSPRYKVAKRGQDVALRCDPISGHVSLFWYQQALGQGPEFLTYFQNEAQLDKSGLPSDRFFAERPEGSVSTLKIQRTQQEDSAVYLCASSLYGAGAEYFGPGTRLTVT.

Here the CDR3 reads CSVGREGATEAFF. The CDR3 bases are TGCAGCGTGGGGCGGGAGGGAGCCACTGAAGCTTTCTTT. The chain recombines TRBV29-1 with TRBJ1-1; tentative D call: TRBD1 (5 bases). V was clipped by 6 bases and J by 4 bases, with 15 bases between them. The CDR3 has 13 residues. Germline V gene data show CDR1 as SQVTM and CDR2 as ANQGSEA.

The chain employs TRBV10-3 and TRBJ2-7; 7 bases are shared with TRBD1. Trimming removed 0 bases from V and 4 bases from J; junction bases left unmatched: 9. Germline CDR1 is ENHRY and CDR2 is SYGVKD. The CDR3 runs 16 residues. The CDR3 spells CAISESRQGGFYEQYF. The CDR3 DNA follows: TGTGCCATCAGTGAGTCGAGACAGGGTGGGTTTTACGAGCAGTACTTC.

The chain combines TRBV6-2 or TRBV6-3 with TRBJ2-2, with TRBD1 matching over 8 bases. There are 14 residues in the CDR3. CDR1 is MNHEY and CDR2 is SVGEGT in the germline V gene. V was pared by 3 bases and J by 6 bases, with 3 bases of the junction left unmatched. The CDR3 bases are TGTGCCAGCAGTTATCGGACAGGGTCCGGGGAGCTGTTTTTT. Amino acids: CASSYRTGSGELFF.

The V and J genes are TRBV28 and TRBJ2-1; TRBD1 might be the D (6 bases). Deletions cut 10 bases from V and 8 bases from J, with 18 bases between. This CDR3 contains 13 residues. Per germline, CDR1 MDHEN and CDR2 SYDVKM. The CDR3 loop reads CAIRSGHRDEQFF. The CDR3 DNA sequence: TGTGCCATCCGATCGGGACATCGCGATGAGCAGTTCTTC.

The chain employs TRBV6-5 and TRBJ2-7, with 7 positions matching TRBD1. From germline, CDR1 is MNHEY and CDR2 SVGAGI. There are 14 residues in the CDR3. V was clipped by 6 bases and J by 3 bases; unmatched bases: 8. In DNA, the CDR3 is TGTGCCAGCAGACCAGGACAGGTCGACTACGAGCAGTACTTC. Encoded protein: CASRPGQVDYEQYF.